This T cell receptor (beta chain) was captured by sequencing in a study of T cell changes during pregnancy in multiple sclerosis. Sequenced by immunoSEQ multiplex PCR; TCRdb stores in-frame clones only, minus some. The data show over 50,000 clones, around 92% seen once. The V gene end was trimmed by 2 bases and the J gene end by 2 bases; junction bases not matched to a gene: 25. CDR1 is MNHNS and CDR2 is SASEGT in the germline V gene. The CDR3 is made up of 23 amino acids. Sequenced here: CD4+ T cells from peripheral blood mononuclear cells, sampled after pregnancy. This sequence was found in a female donor with multiple sclerosis, enrolled in a pregnancy study. The chain links TRBV6-1 to TRBJ2-1; TRBD2 aligns across 9 bases. The CDR3 DNA reads as TGTGCCAGCAGTGAAAATAGAGTGGGTAGCGGGAGATTTAGGGGGAGCCCCTACAATGAGCAGTTCTTC. Translation gives CASSENRVGSGRFRGSPYNEQFF.